The sequence of this T cell receptor beta chain was determined in a study of blood T cell repertoires in COVID-19. The authors' processing: For nucleated cells, counts were estimated from reference gene primer amplification. Sequencing was performed with immunoSEQ multiplex PCR; in TCRdb, only in-frame clones are kept and a portion is missing. For V, J and clone size, that table is used; D and trimming come from the DNA. The sample holds approximately 110,000 clones; around 78% are singletons and the top ten take around a sixth. Material for sequencing was peripheral blood. The source of this sequence is a woman in her sixties with acute or convalescent COVID-19.

CDR3 sequence: CASSLVGLLGSTDTQYF. The CDR3 DNA reads as TGTGCCAGCAGCTTAGTGGGGCTCCTCGGGAGCACAGATACGCAGTATTTT. This chain connects TRBV7-6 to TRBJ2-3; D perhaps matches TRBD1 (5 bases). Trimming cost V 1 base and J 0 bases, with 14 bases left between them. Germline assignment: CDR1 SGHVS and CDR2 FNYEAQ. The CDR3 covers 17 residues.